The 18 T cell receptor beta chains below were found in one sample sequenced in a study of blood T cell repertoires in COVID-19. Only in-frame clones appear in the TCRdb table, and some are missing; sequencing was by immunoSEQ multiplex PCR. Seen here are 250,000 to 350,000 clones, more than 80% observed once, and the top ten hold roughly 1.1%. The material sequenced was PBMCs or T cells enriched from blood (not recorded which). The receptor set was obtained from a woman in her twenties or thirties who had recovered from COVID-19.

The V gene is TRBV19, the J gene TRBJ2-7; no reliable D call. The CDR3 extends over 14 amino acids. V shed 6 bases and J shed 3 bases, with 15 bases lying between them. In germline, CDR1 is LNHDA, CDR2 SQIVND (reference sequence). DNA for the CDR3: TGTGCCAGTAGCTGGGCAGGCTCCCACTACGAGCAGTACTTC. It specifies CASSWAGSHYEQYF.

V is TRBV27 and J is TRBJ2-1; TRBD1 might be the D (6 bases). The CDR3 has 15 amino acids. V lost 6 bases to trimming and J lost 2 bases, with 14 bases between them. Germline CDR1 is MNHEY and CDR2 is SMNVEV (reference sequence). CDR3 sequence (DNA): TGTGCCAGCAGATCTGACAGGTACCCCTACAATGAGCAGTTCTTC. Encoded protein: CASRSDRYPYNEQFF.

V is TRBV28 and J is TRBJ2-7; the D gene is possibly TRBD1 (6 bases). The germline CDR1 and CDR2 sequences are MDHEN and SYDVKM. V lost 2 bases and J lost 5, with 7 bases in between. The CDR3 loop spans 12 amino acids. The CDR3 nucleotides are TGTGCCAGCAGTTTAACAGGGAACGAGCAGTACTTC. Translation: CASSLTGNEQYF.

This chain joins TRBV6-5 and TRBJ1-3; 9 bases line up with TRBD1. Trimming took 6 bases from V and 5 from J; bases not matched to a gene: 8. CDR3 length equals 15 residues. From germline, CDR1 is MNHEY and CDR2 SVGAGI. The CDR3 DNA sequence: TGTGCCAGCAGCACCGGACAGGGGAGAAGAAACACCATATATTTT. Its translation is CASSTGQGRRNTIYF.

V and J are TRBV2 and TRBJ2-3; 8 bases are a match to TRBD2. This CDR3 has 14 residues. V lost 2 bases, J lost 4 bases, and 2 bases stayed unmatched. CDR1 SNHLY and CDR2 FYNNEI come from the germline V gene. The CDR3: CASSERTSPDTQYF. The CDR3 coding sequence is TGTGCCAGCAGTGAAAGGACTAGCCCAGATACGCAGTATTTT.

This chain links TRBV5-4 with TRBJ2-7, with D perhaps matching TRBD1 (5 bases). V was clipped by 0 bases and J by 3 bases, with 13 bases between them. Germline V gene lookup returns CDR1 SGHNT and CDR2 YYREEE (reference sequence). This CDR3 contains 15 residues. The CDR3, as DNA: TGTGCCAGCAGCTTGGAATCGGCAGGGAACTACGAGCAGTACTTC. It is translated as CASSLESAGNYEQYF.

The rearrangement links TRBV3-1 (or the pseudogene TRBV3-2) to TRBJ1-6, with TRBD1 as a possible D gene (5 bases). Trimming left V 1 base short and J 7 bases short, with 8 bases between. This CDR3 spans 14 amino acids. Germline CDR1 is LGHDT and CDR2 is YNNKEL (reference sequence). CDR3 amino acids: CASSQARGNSPLHF. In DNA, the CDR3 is TGTGCCAGCAGCCAAGCCCGGGGGAATTCACCCCTCCACTTT.

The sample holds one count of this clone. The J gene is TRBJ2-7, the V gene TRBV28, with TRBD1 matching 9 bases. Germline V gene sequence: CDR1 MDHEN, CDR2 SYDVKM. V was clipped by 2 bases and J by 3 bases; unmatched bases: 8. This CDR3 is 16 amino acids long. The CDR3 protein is CASSLGTTGQGYEQYF. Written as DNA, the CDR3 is TGTGCCAGCAGTTTAGGAACCACGGGACAGGGCTACGAGCAGTACTTC.

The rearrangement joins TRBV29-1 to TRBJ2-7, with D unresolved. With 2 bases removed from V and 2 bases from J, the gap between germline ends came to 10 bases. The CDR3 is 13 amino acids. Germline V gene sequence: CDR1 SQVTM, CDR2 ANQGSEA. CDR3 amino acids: CSVEIGGAYEQYF. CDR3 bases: TGCAGCGTTGAAATCGGCGGAGCCTACGAGCAGTACTTC.

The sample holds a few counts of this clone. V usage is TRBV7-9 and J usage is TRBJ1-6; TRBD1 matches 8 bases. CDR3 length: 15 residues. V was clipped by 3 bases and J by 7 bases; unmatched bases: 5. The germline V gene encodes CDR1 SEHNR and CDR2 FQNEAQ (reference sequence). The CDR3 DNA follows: TGTGCCAGCAGCTTCCCGGGACAGGAGAATTCACCCCTCCACTTT. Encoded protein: CASSFPGQENSPLHF.

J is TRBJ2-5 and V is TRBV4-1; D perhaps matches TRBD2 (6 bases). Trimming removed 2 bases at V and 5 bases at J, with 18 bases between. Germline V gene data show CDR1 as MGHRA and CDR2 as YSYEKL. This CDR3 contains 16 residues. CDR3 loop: CASSQYSPLASETQYF. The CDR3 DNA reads TGCGCCAGCAGCCAATACTCTCCCCTAGCGAGTGAGACCCAGTACTTC.

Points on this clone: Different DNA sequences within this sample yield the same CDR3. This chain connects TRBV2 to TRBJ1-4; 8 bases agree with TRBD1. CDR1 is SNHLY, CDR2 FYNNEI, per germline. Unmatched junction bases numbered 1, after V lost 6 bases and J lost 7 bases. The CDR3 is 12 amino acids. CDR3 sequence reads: CASSGTGEKLFF. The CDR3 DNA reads TGTGCCAGCAGCGGGACAGGTGAAAAACTGTTTTTT.

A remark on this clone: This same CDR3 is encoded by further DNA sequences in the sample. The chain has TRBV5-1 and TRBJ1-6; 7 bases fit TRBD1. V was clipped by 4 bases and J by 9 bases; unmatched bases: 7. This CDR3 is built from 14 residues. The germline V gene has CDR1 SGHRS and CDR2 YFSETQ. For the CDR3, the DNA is TGCGCCAGCAGCCTAGGACAGGAGAGTTCACCCCTCCACTTT. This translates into CASSLGQESSPLHF.

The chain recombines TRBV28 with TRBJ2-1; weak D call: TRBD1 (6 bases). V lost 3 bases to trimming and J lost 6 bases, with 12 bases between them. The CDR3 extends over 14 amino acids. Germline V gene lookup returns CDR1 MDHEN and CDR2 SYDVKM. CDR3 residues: CASSLPHRVNEQFF. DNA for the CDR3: TGTGCCAGCAGTTTGCCCCACAGGGTCAATGAGCAGTTCTTC. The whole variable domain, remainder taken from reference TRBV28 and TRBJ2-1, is DVKVTQSSRYLVKRTGEKVFLECVQDMDHENMFWYRQDPGLGLRLIYFSYDVKMKEKGDIPEGYSVSREKKERFSLILESASTNQTSMYLCASSLPHRVNEQFFGPGTRLTVL.

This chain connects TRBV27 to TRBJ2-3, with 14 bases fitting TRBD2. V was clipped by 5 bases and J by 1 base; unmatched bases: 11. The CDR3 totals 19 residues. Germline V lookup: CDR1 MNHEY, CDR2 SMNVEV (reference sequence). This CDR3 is CASSRQTSGRGLGTDTQYF. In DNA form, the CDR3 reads TGTGCCAGCAGTCGCCAGACTAGCGGGAGGGGGCTAGGCACAGATACGCAGTATTTT.

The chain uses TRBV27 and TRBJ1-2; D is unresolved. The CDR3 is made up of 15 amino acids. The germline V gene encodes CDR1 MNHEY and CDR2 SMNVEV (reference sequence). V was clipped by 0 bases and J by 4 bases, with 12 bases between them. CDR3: CASSLSRTALYGYTF. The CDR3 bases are TGTGCCAGCAGTTTATCTAGGACTGCCCTCTATGGCTACACCTTC.

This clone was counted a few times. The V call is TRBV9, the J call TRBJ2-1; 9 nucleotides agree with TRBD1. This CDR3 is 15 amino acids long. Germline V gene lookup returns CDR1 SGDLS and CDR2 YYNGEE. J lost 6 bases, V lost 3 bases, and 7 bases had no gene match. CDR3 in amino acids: CASSASGTGSNEQFF. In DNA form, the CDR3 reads TGTGCCAGCAGCGCATCCGGGACAGGGAGCAATGAGCAGTTCTTC. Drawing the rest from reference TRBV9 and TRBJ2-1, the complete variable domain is DSGVTQTPKHLITATGQRVTLRCSPRSGDLSVYWYQQSLDQGLQFLIQYYNGEERAKGNILERFSAQQFPDLHSELNLSSLELGDSALYFCASSASGTGSNEQFFGPGTRLTVL.

The CDR3 sequence: CAWSVKTGGYTF. The CDR3 DNA follows: TGTGCCTGGAGTGTAAAGACAGGGGGGTACACCTTC. The chain combines TRBV30 with TRBJ1-2; 9 bases are a match to TRBD1. Germline V gene sequence: CDR1 GTSNPN, CDR2 SVGIG (reference sequence). V lost 0 bases, J lost 11 bases, and 4 bases stayed unmatched. The CDR3 loop spans 12 amino acids.